Detailed here is one T cell receptor beta chain. This specimen belongs to a study of blood T cell repertoires in COVID-19. Background on the study: The study drew acute and convalescent COVID-19 samples from the United States, Italy and Spain.

Measured with immunoSEQ multiplex PCR; TCRdb has only the in-frame clones, and not every one. This sample has some 290,000 clones, with approximately 90% found just once. This CDR3 is 14 amino acids long. V was pared by 2 bases and J by 4 bases, with 11 bases between. Germline assignment: CDR1 KGHSH and CDR2 LQKENI. The chain couples TRBV18 to TRBJ2-5; TRBD2 might be the D (5 bases). Material: peripheral blood. This TCR was sampled from a woman between 45 and 65 years old who had recovered from COVID-19. As DNA, the CDR3 is TGTGCCAGCTCACCAATGTGGGCGGGAGAGACCCAGTACTTC. This sequence encodes CASSPMWAGETQYF. Filled out from reference TRBV18 and TRBJ2-5, the complete variable domain reads NAGVMQNPRHLVRRRGQEARLRCSPMKGHSHVYWYRQLPEEGLKFMVYLQKENIIDESGMPKERFSAEFPKEGPSILRIQQVVRGDSAAYFCASSPMWAGETQYFGPGTRLLVL.